One TCR beta chain is described in this entry. The antigen remains unidentified. The sample is drawn from a study of shared clonotypes between healthy human individuals. Whole-study findings and limits: The researchers took only blood, and tissue repertoires probably look different. What naive subsets generally showed was a larger estimated richness than memory subsets showed. Shared clonotypes: about 5% naive CD4, around 3.5% naive CD8, under 2.5% memory CD4, under 0.5% memory CD8.

Using immunoSEQ multiplex PCR, the repertoire was profiled, and TCRdb retains in-frame clones only, with some absent. The table records some 1.5 million clones, approximately 98% of them present only once. V lost 6 bases and J lost 7, with 13 bases in between. CDR3 length: 13 residues. Germline loops: CDR1 KGHSH, CDR2 LQKENI. The source of this sequence is a young man in good health. The sample was naive CD4+ T cells sorted from blood. Subset indicated: CD45RA+ positively selected. This chain uses TRBV18 with TRBJ1-5, with D unresolved. The CDR3 DNA sequence: TGTGCCAGCTCCCCCAACCGCGAGCAGCCCCAGCATTTT. Its translation is CASSPNREQPQHF.